This entry features one T cell receptor (beta chain) sequence. This sample stems from a study of PD-L1 blockade in urothelial cancer. In the study overall: Bladder-origin urothelial cancer in males described about 90% of the 29 patients. Analysis of the blood was performed 3 weeks (second dose) and 6 weeks after treatment start.

Some clones are missing from TCRdb's copy, which holds only in-frame ones; the method was immunoSEQ multiplex PCR. This sample carries approximately 91,000 clones, 70% to 90% of them seen once, and the ten largest clones take approximately 8%. Described time point: peripheral blood 6 weeks after treatment start. Each individual provided 1 to 8 samples (taken pretreatment and on-treatment). Sequencing used PBMCs, obtained around atezolizumab (anti-PD-L1) treatment. This receptor was identified in a man aged 65 to 79 with urothelial cancer.

CDR3 in amino acids: CASSKQGGVRAFF. The CDR3 DNA reads as TGTGCCAGCAGTAAACAGGGGGGGGTAAGGGCTTTCTTT. The genes are TRBV6-6 and TRBJ1-1, with 8 bases lining up with TRBD1. There are 13 residues in the CDR3. V lost 5 bases and J lost 11; bases outside the gene matches: 10. Germline loops: CDR1 MNHNY, CDR2 SVGAGI (reference sequence).